This passage covers 32 T cell receptor beta chains from one sample sequenced in a study of blood T cells in healthy people across ages. The use of a sample-barcoded 5' primer and a J-beta primer mix characterized a second PCR of roughly 6 to 11 cycles. Via MiXCR, TCRdb re-called the 5' RACE reads, giving one row per CDR3 protein. The sample yields some 1.5 million distinct CDR3 sequences, roughly two fifths seen once. The sequencing input was blood. Receptor source: a woman under 30 in good health.

The chain combines TRBV7-2 with TRBJ2-7; D is unclear. The CDR3 sequence is 12 residues long. Trimming left V 4 bases short and J 3 bases short, with 7 bases between. Germline values: CDR1 SGHTA, CDR2 FQGNSA. CDR3 nucleotides: TGTGCCAGCAGCTCAAAGGTCTACGAGCAGTACTTC. Its protein product is CASSSKVYEQYF.

The chain links TRBV11-2 to TRBJ2-7; D not certain. Trimming removed 8 bases at V and 2 bases at J, with 10 bases between. The germline CDR1 and CDR2 sequences are SGHAT and FQNNGV. This CDR3 is built from 12 residues. The chain's CDR3 is CASRGIAYEQYF. CDR3 DNA: TGTGCCAGCCGTGGAATCGCCTACGAGCAGTACTTC.

The chain is built from TRBV3-1 and TRBJ1-1, with a weak D call TRBD1 (6 bases). From germline, CDR1 is LGHDT and CDR2 YNNKEL (reference sequence). The V and J ends lost 4 bases and 1 base respectively, with 22 bases between them. CDR3 length: 18 residues. CDR3 loop: CASSPYFQTGTTNTEAFF. In DNA, the CDR3 is TGTGCCAGCAGCCCGTACTTCCAGACCGGGACAACGAACACTGAAGCTTTCTTT. The full variable domain, with the rest looked up from reference TRBV3-1 and TRBJ1-1, is DTAVSQTPKYLVTQMGNDKSIKCEQNLGHDTMYWYKQDSKKFLKIMFSYNNKELIINETVPNRFSPKSPDKAHLNLHINSLELGDSAVYFCASSPYFQTGTTNTEAFFGQGTRLTVV.

DNA for the CDR3: TGTGCCTGGCGGTCTCGGGGGGTTGCCTACAATGAGCAGTTCTTC. Its protein is CAWRSRGVAYNEQFF. The chain links TRBV30 to TRBJ2-1; 7 bases are shared with TRBD2. Germline loops: CDR1 GTSNPN, CDR2 SVGIG (reference sequence). The junction had 9 bases not matched to a gene; V was cut back by 5 bases and J by 2 bases. CDR3 length equals 15 residues.

The chain combines TRBV6-5 with TRBJ1-2, with a weak D call TRBD1 (5 bases). Germline assignment: CDR1 MNHEY and CDR2 SVGAGI. V was trimmed by 9 bases and J by 4 bases, leaving 18 bases between them. The CDR3 extends over 14 amino acids. CDR3 DNA sequence: TGTGCCAGTAGAAAGGACGGTGGGGCCTATGGCTACACCTTC. Residues: CASRKDGGAYGYTF.

In its sample, this clonotype was seen a few times. This rearrangement joins TRBV7-2 to TRBJ2-3, with D tentatively TRBD2 (6 bases). Germline V gene sequence: CDR1 SGHTA, CDR2 FQGNSA. There are 16 residues in the CDR3. Deletions cut 3 bases from V and 1 base from J, with 14 bases between. The CDR3 bases are TGTGCCAGCAGCTTTGTAGCGGCCTACGGCACAGATACGCAGTATTTT. Protein: CASSFVAAYGTDTQYF.

This chain connects TRBV9 to TRBJ2-2, with D perhaps matching TRBD2 (6 bases). Germline assignment: CDR1 SGDLS and CDR2 YYNGEE. Between the trimmed V and J ends, which lost 4 bases and 6 bases, there was a span of 19 bases. The CDR3 spans 16 residues. The chain's CDR3 is CASSPLGGRAAGELFF. CDR3 bases: TGTGCCAGCAGCCCCCTCGGGGGACGCGCGGCCGGGGAGCTGTTTTTT.

This clonotype was seen more than once but under ten times. The rearrangement joins TRBV6-4 to TRBJ2-1; 8 bases fit TRBD2. The V and J ends lost 6 bases and 3 bases, in that order; junction bases with no gene match: 7. This CDR3 spans 15 amino acids. Germline loops: CDR1 MRHNA, CDR2 SNTAGT. In DNA form, the CDR3 reads TGTGCCAGCAGCCCGGGACTAGGAGGCTACAATGAGCAGTTCTTC. Residues: CASSPGLGGYNEQFF.

This clonotype has only a few counts. V usage is TRBV15 and J usage is TRBJ2-1; 9 bases map to TRBD2. Trimming cost V 1 base and J 3 bases; bases outside gene matches: 4. The CDR3 is 16 amino acids. Germline CDR1 and CDR2: LNHNV and YYDKDF (reference sequence). CDR3 loop: CATSRVPSGVYNEQFF. The CDR3 DNA reads as TGTGCCACCAGCAGAGTTCCTAGCGGGGTCTACAATGAGCAGTTCTTC.

V usage is TRBV27 and J usage is TRBJ2-7; D is unclear. CDR3 length equals 13 residues. Germline values: CDR1 MNHEY, CDR2 SMNVEV (reference sequence). The germline V and J ends were trimmed by 3 bases and 2 bases, with 8 bases remaining between them. The CDR3 bases are TGTGCCAGCAGTTTTAACGACGCCTACGAGCAGTACTTC. Protein: CASSFNDAYEQYF.

J is TRBJ2-3 and V is TRBV7-8; D tentatively fits TRBD1 or TRBD2 (5 bases each). The CDR3 spans 17 residues. Trimming took 4 bases from V and 5 from J, leaving 22 bases between them. CDR1 SGHVS and CDR2 FQNEAQ come from the germline V gene. CDR3 loop: CASSSNEGRQRRDTQYF. In nucleotides, the CDR3 is TGTGCCAGCAGCTCTAATGAGGGGAGACAAAGGAGAGATACGCAGTATTTT.

The genes are TRBV5-1 and TRBJ2-1; TRBD2 matches at 12 bases. There are 16 residues in the CDR3. With V trimmed by 4 bases and J by 9 bases, 11 bases remained unmatched. Germline assignment: CDR1 SGHRS and CDR2 YFSETQ. CDR3 sequence reads: CASSQGASGGAGEQFF. The CDR3 DNA reads as TGCGCCAGCAGCCAAGGAGCTAGCGGGGGGGCCGGTGAGCAGTTCTTC. The full variable domain, completed using reference TRBV5-1 and TRBJ2-1, is KAGVTQTPRYLIKTRGQQVTLSCSPISGHRSVSWYQQTPGQGLQFLFEYFSETQRNKGNFPGRFSGRQFSNSRSEMNVSTLELGDSALYLCASSQGASGGAGEQFFGPGTRLTVL.

The chain carries TRBV30 and TRBJ1-6; D is unclear. CDR1 and CDR2 from the germline V gene are GTSNPN and SVGIG (reference sequence). The CDR3 spans 15 residues. V lost 0 bases and J lost 7, with 13 bases in between. DNA for the CDR3: TGTGCCTGGAGTGTAGACGGACGGCGGAATTCACCCCTCCACTTT. Translating gives CAWSVDGRRNSPLHF.

This clonotype appeared a single time. As DNA, the CDR3 is TGTGCTAGTGGTTTTTTCTCACCTAGCGGGAGGGGCTCCTACAATGAGCAGTACTTC. This sequence encodes CASGFFSPSGRGSYNEQYF. This chain connects TRBV12-5 to TRBJ2-1; TRBD2 matches 12 bases. The closer fit of TRBJ2-7 to the DNA end suggests the J call may be wrong. The length of the CDR3 is 19 residues. Per germline, CDR1 LGHNT and CDR2 FRNRAP.

This chain connects TRBV6-1 to TRBJ2-7; D ambiguous. Germline V gives CDR1 MNHNS, CDR2 SASEGT. The CDR3 is 13 amino acids. V was cut by 8 bases and J by 1 base, with 12 bases left in between. The CDR3 loop reads CASGVGLSYEQYF. CDR3 coding DNA: TGTGCCAGCGGGGTAGGGCTTTCCTACGAGCAGTACTTC.

V usage is TRBV25-1 and J usage is TRBJ2-1, with a weak D call TRBD2 (6 bases). Germline CDR1 and CDR2: MGHDK and SYGVNS. V was shortened by 10 bases and J by 7 bases, with 20 bases between the two germline ends. The length of the CDR3 is 14 residues. The CDR3 sequence: CANHRGTELNEQFF. The CDR3 DNA reads as TGTGCCAACCACCGCGGGACGGAGTTGAATGAGCAGTTCTTC.

This clonotype was seen a single time. This rearrangement joins TRBV9 to TRBJ2-4; 7 bases line up with TRBD1. The DNA matches TRBJ2-7 better at its end, which makes the J call doubtful. Per the germline V gene, CDR1 is SGDLS and CDR2 is YYNGEE. The CDR3 length is 14 residues. DNA for the CDR3: TGTGCCAGCAGCAAAATACAGGGGCGCTACGAGCAGTACTTC. Translated: CASSKIQGRYEQYF.

This clonotype has only one observation. The DNA for the CDR3 is TGTGCCATCAGTGAGGGACAGGGGGCGGTTCAGCCCCAGCATTTT. It codes for CAISEGQGAVQPQHF. The chain recombines TRBV10-3 with TRBJ1-5; TRBD1 matches at 11 bases. The germline V gene encodes CDR1 ENHRY and CDR2 SYGVKD. There are 15 residues in the CDR3. Trimming at V came to 2 bases and at J to 6 bases, leaving 3 bases not matched to a gene.

The chain couples TRBV11-2 to TRBJ1-1, with a weak D call TRBD1 (6 bases). This CDR3 region has 16 residues. Germline loops: CDR1 SGHAT, CDR2 FQNNGV. V lost 3 bases, J lost 1 base, and 15 bases lay in between. CDR3 coding DNA: TGTGCCAGCAGCTTCATACCCAAACAGGGGAACACTGAAGCTTTCTTT. It encodes CASSFIPKQGNTEAFF. The full variable domain, its missing parts supplied by reference TRBV11-2 and TRBJ1-1, is EAGVAQSPRYKIIEKRQSVAFWCNPISGHATLYWYQQILGQGPKLLIQFQNNGVVDDSQLPKDRFSAERLKGVDSTLKIQPAKLEDSAVYLCASSFIPKQGNTEAFFGQGTRLTVV.

This clonotype turned up a few times. The chain employs TRBV7-2 and TRBJ2-7, with D uncertain. The germline V gene has CDR1 SGHTA and CDR2 FQGNSA. CDR3 length: 14 amino acids. Trimming stripped 0 bases from V and 6 bases from J, with 12 bases between. DNA for the CDR3: TGTGCCAGCAGCTTAGCACACTTAGATCTCGAGCAGTACTTC. Translation gives CASSLAHLDLEQYF.

The rearrangement joins TRBV2 to TRBJ1-2; no clear D gene. There are 12 residues in the CDR3. Germline CDR1 is SNHLY and CDR2 is FYNNEI. V dropped 4 bases and J dropped 10 bases, with 13 bases sitting between them. In nucleotides, the CDR3 is TGTGCCAGCAGTGGGGCGGCTTTTGCCTACACCTTC. Its protein is CASSGAAFAYTF.

This clonotype was detected once. The chain is built from TRBV28 and TRBJ2-7; D is perhaps TRBD2 (7 bases). The CDR3 extends over 17 amino acids. The germline V gene has CDR1 MDHEN and CDR2 SYDVKM. Trimming cost V 3 bases and J 3 bases, with 21 bases left between them. CDR3 nucleotide sequence: TGTGCCAGCAGTTTCCCCAACCGGGACGGGGGGCTCTACGAGCAGTACTTC. It translates to CASSFPNRDGGLYEQYF.

The table lists this clonotype with a few counts. The chain uses TRBV7-9 and TRBJ2-7; perhaps TRBD1 as D (5 bases). V lost 3 bases, J lost 2 bases, and 11 bases lay in between. CDR3 length: 14 amino acids. Per germline, CDR1 SEHNR and CDR2 FQNEAQ (reference sequence). CDR3 in amino acids: CASSFPGPTYEQYF. CDR3 DNA: TGTGCCAGCAGCTTCCCAGGGCCAACCTACGAGCAGTACTTC.

This clonotype has more than one count but fewer than ten. The rearrangement links TRBV7-9 to TRBJ1-4; D unresolved. The germline V gene has CDR1 SEHNR and CDR2 FQNEAQ (reference sequence). The CDR3 has 14 amino acids. V lost 0 bases and J lost 7, with 9 bases in between. The CDR3 loop is CASSLAAKTEKLFF. The CDR3 DNA reads TGTGCCAGCAGCTTAGCGGCCAAGACTGAAAAACTGTTTTTT.

The rearrangement uses TRBV29-1 and TRBJ1-4; 11 bases fit TRBD1. The ends lost 4 bases at V and 4 bases at J; junction bases unmatched: 8. CDR1 and CDR2 from the germline V gene are SQVTM and ANQGSEA. This CDR3 comprises 16 residues. Here the CDR3 DNA reads TGCAGCGTTGCGGGACAGGGGGTGACCGATAATGAAAAACTGTTTTTT. This encodes CSVAGQGVTDNEKLFF.

The V call is TRBV24-1, the J call TRBJ1-4; D possibly corresponds to TRBD1 (6 bases). This CDR3 is 14 amino acids long. V was cut by 4 bases and J by 6 bases, with 11 bases left in between. The germline gives CDR1 KGHDR, CDR2 SFDVKD. The CDR3 sequence is CATSEGRGYEKLFF. For the CDR3, the DNA is TGTGCCACCAGTGAGGGCAGGGGATATGAAAAACTGTTTTTT.

This clonotype showed up just a few times. The chain couples TRBV27 to TRBJ1-6; D remains unclear. This CDR3 spans 14 amino acids. Germline CDR1 is MNHEY and CDR2 is SMNVEV (reference sequence). Trimming cost V 3 bases and J 5 bases, with 8 bases left between them. The CDR3: CASSFVQHNSPLHF. The CDR3 DNA is TGTGCCAGCAGTTTTGTCCAGCATAATTCACCCCTCCACTTT.

A few counts support this clonotype. The J gene is TRBJ2-1, the V gene TRBV15; 7 bases agree with TRBD2. Trimming took 2 bases from V and 2 from J; bases not matched to a gene: 6. This CDR3 is built from 16 residues. The germline V gene encodes CDR1 LNHNV and CDR2 YYDKDF (reference sequence). DNA for the CDR3: TGTGCCACCAGCAGACCCTTAGGACTAGCCTACAATGAGCAGTTCTTC. Protein sequence: CATSRPLGLAYNEQFF. Supplemented by reference TRBV15 and TRBJ2-1, the full variable domain reads DAMVIQNPRYQVTQFGKPVTLSCSQTLNHNVMYWYQQKSSQAPKLLFHYYDKDFNNEADTPDNFQSRRPNTSFCFLDIRSPGLGDTAMYLCATSRPLGLAYNEQFFGPGTRLTVL.

The chain has TRBV7-2 and TRBJ2-3, with D perhaps TRBD1 or TRBD2 (6 bases each). The length of the CDR3 is 14 residues. The V and J ends lost 3 bases and 4 bases respectively, with 11 bases between them. Germline V gene sequence: CDR1 SGHTA, CDR2 FQGNSA. This CDR3 is CASSFDGGSDTQYF. CDR3 coding DNA: TGTGCCAGCAGCTTCGACGGGGGCTCAGATACGCAGTATTTT.

The CDR3 region is CSVVRFETEAFF. In DNA, the CDR3 is TGCAGCGTTGTGCGGTTTGAGACTGAAGCTTTCTTT. The rearrangement links TRBV29-1 to TRBJ1-1; D unclear. The V gene lost 4 bases and the J gene lost 5 bases, with 11 bases spanning the gap. CDR1 and CDR2 from the germline V gene are SQVTM and ANQGSEA. This CDR3 has 12 amino acids.

This rearrangement joins TRBV27 to TRBJ1-5; D gene unclear. V was pared by 6 bases and J by 4 bases, with 19 bases between. Germline V gene sequence: CDR1 MNHEY, CDR2 SMNVEV (reference sequence). The CDR3 covers 16 residues. The CDR3 protein is CASSRTIPLGNQPQHF. The CDR3, as DNA: TGTGCCAGCAGCCGAACCATCCCGCTCGGTAATCAGCCCCAGCATTTT.

This clonotype has a handful of counts. The chain has TRBV6-5 and TRBJ1-2; 8 bases match TRBD1. V trimming: 2 bases; J trimming: 6 bases; junction bases outside the gene matches: 5. This CDR3 has 14 residues. CDR1 is MNHEY and CDR2 is SVGAGI in the germline V gene. The CDR3 nucleotides read TGTGCCAGCAGTTACCAGGGGGCCACCGATGGCTACACCTTC. It yields the protein CASSYQGATDGYTF.